This T cell receptor (beta chain) stems from a study of shared clonotypes between healthy human individuals. Source study methods: ImmunoSEQ output held junction-only sequences without quality scores, so filtering differed. Measured with immunoSEQ multiplex PCR; TCRdb has only the in-frame clones, and not every one. For V, J and clone size, that table is used; D and trimming come from the DNA. The sample lists 2 million or so clones, 90% to 95% occurring once. This CDR3 comprises 13 residues. Trimming shortened V by 0 bases and J by 3 bases, and 6 bases separated the two germline ends. Germline-derived CDR1 and CDR2 are SGHNT and YYREEE (reference sequence). This clone was observed once. Other DNA variants within this sample encode the same CDR3.

Sequencing used naive CD4+ T cells sorted from blood. Noted subset: CD45RA+ positively selected. This clonotype was obtained from a man between 18 and 35 years old in good health. The V gene is TRBV5-4, the J gene TRBJ2-5; no clear D gene. The CDR3 coding sequence is TGTGCCAGCAGCTTGGGCAGAGAAGAGACCCAGTACTTC. Its protein product is CASSLGREETQYF.